The rows below give T cell receptor beta chains drawn from one sample of a study of cytomegalovirus exposure and HLA in healthy donors. Libraries were prepared by immunoSEQ multiplex PCR; TCRdb keeps only in-frame clonotypes and omits some of them. This table has 130,000 or so clones, nearly 80% appearing once. Material for sequencing was PBMCs. The receptor source for this set is a woman aged 40 to 50 in good health and CMV-seronegative. CDR3s include the opening cysteine and the closing phenylalanine or tryptophan.

CDR3aa: CASRTPGGTSTQYF; v_gene: TRBV28
CDR3aa: CASSNQPGETQYF; v_gene: TRBV5-1
CDR3aa: CASSFSGGGEQFF; v_gene: TRBV6-5
CDR3aa: CASSRGRDRGQKLFF; v_gene: TRBV2
CDR3aa: CASSILAGVPHEQFF; v_gene: TRBV19
CDR3aa: CASSQRSDQPQHF; v_gene: TRBV4-1
CDR3aa: CASSPHVRAGGLNEQFF; v_gene: TRBV13
CDR3aa: CASSNGGISEQYF; v_gene: TRBV19
CDR3aa: CASTQGTEAFF; v_gene: TRBV6-5
CDR3aa: CASKLGILAGGGIDTQYF; v_gene: TRBV2
CDR3aa: CASSGRTGSYEQYF; v_gene: TRBV13
CDR3aa: CASRAGTSGLNTGELFF; v_gene: TRBV2
CDR3aa: CATSRARSGTGYGYEQYF; v_gene: TRBV15
CDR3aa: CASSRDRVSYEQYF; v_gene: TRBV7-2
CDR3aa: CASSLDGGGGLEQFF; v_gene: TRBV11-2
CDR3aa: CASSSLFNRGEPSYEQYF; v_gene: TRBV7-8
CDR3aa: CASRPGQGTDTQYF; v_gene: TRBV6-6
CDR3aa: CASSPTGTGSEKLFF; v_gene: TRBV18
CDR3aa: CASSIRLSETGYSLSNQPQHF; v_gene: TRBV19
CDR3aa: CASSPPRQAPSPQHF; v_gene: TRBV6-6
CDR3aa: CASRPIGQPSYEQYF; v_gene: TRBV7-9
CDR3aa: CASSGRAEGGYTF; v_gene: TRBV5-1
CDR3aa: CASSDPAQGSYEQYF; v_gene: TRBV2
CDR3aa: CASSRAGTSNEQFF; v_gene: TRBV4-1
CDR3aa: CASSPSPWDSYEQYF; v_gene: TRBV7-2
CDR3aa: CATHQGPKNSQYF; v_gene: TRBV2
CDR3aa: CASSDRGSQETQYF; v_gene: TRBV25-1
CDR3aa: CASFSGRNEQFF; v_gene: TRBV6-5
CDR3aa: CASRSGGGKTQYF; v_gene: TRBV6-5
CDR3aa: CASKSDSGNTGELFF; v_gene: TRBV7-9
CDR3aa: CASSATGTLKANTGELFF; v_gene: TRBV9
CDR3aa: CASSLEAGEYYEQYF; v_gene: TRBV5-1
CDR3aa: CASSGSGGETQYF; v_gene: TRBV19
CDR3aa: CASSDRENTEAFF; v_gene: TRBV10-1
CDR3aa: CASSYRDSLYGYTF; v_gene: TRBV7-9
CDR3aa: CASSQERGGLGTGELFF; v_gene: TRBV4-1
CDR3aa: CASISGGRGNYGYTF; v_gene: TRBV21-1
CDR3aa: CASSFPAGERTDTQYF; v_gene: TRBV5-1
CDR3aa: CASSLVRPGQPQHF; v_gene: TRBV28
CDR3aa: CASTRGQTGDEQYF; v_gene: TRBV6-5
CDR3aa: CASSFSSGNYGYTF; v_gene: TRBV6-6
CDR3aa: CASRSLDSAQETQYF; v_gene: TRBV2
CDR3aa: CASSLTGAINEKLFF; v_gene: TRBV28
CDR3aa: CASSTQGSHQPQHF; v_gene: TRBV11-2
CDR3aa: CASNPGLAGGADTQYF; v_gene: TRBV2
CDR3aa: CASSNRGLLDEQFF; v_gene: TRBV19
CDR3aa: CASSLNRQNYGYTF; v_gene: TRBV7-2
CDR3aa: CASSSVPAATYNEQFF; v_gene: TRBV5-1
CDR3aa: CSSSYLAGGGSNEQFF; v_gene: TRBV7-9
CDR3aa: CASSLGGSLRLLYEQYF; v_gene: TRBV5-1
CDR3aa: CASSYSGRFSYEQYF; v_gene: TRBV5-1
CDR3aa: CASRPRAVMNTEAFF; v_gene: TRBV5-1
CDR3aa: CASSARTSLSDTQYF; v_gene: TRBV19
CDR3aa: CATLRAIAGVGEQYF; v_gene: TRBV28
CDR3aa: CASSSPGLFAYEQYF; v_gene: TRBV5-4